The 31 T cell receptor beta chains presented below share a single source sample, sequenced in a study of regulatory T cells in long-lasting Graves disease. With iRepertoire HTBI primers and Arm-PCR of CDR3 regions, TCR beta libraries were built. TCRdb analysed the multiplex PCR reads with MiXCR anew, one entry per CDR3 protein. Of over 500,000 distinct CDR3 sequences detected, 15% to 20% appear once; the ten largest clones hold more than 10%. Sample time point: newly diagnosed GD, antithyroid drugs for less than 3 months. The TCR library was made from RNA that had been extracted from PBMCs in TRIzol. The data were also submitted as part of a second study, on T cells in Graves' hyperthyroidism and ophthalmopathy.

The material was peripheral blood mononuclear cells (PBMCs), obtained at new diagnosis, from a patient treated with antithyroid drugs. The receptors derive from a man younger than 30 with Graves disease.

The J gene is TRBJ2-1, the V gene TRBV25-1, with D perhaps assigned TRBD1 or TRBD2 (5 bases each). CDR1 MGHDK and CDR2 SYGVNS come from the germline V gene. The V and J ends lost 3 bases and 8 bases respectively, with 17 bases between them. The CDR3 totals 15 residues. Written as DNA, the CDR3 is TGTGCCAGCAGTGACAGAAAAGGACGGGGACATGAGCAGTTCTTC. Translation: CASSDRKGRGHEQFF.

This clonotype was seen a handful of times. The chain uses TRBV30 and TRBJ2-3, with TRBD1 as a possible D gene (6 bases). V was pared by 3 bases and J by 7 bases, with 14 bases between. CDR1 and CDR2 (germline): GTSNPN, SVGIG (reference sequence). The CDR3 is made up of 13 amino acids. The CDR3 loop is CAWSRVGANTQYF. The DNA for the CDR3 is TGTGCCTGGAGCCGCGTGGGGGCAAATACGCAGTATTTT. Drawing the rest from reference TRBV30 and TRBJ2-3, the complete variable domain is SQTIHQWPATLVQPVGSPLSLECTVEGTSNPNLYWYRQAAGRGLQLLFYSVGIGQISSEVPQNLSASRPQDRQFILSSKKLLLSDSGFYLCAWSRVGANTQYFGPGTRLTVL.

V is TRBV7-3 and J is TRBJ2-5; no definite D call. V was shortened by 0 bases and J by 3 bases, with 5 bases between the two germline ends. This CDR3 is built from 13 residues. Per germline, CDR1 SGHTA and CDR2 FQGTGA. The CDR3 is CASSLTRKETQYF. In nucleotides, the CDR3 is TGTGCCAGCAGCTTAACTAGGAAAGAGACCCAGTACTTC. Variable domain in full (rest from reference TRBV7-3 and TRBJ2-5): GAGVSQTPSNKVTEKGKYVELRCDPISGHTALYWYRQSLGQGPEFLIYFQGTGAADDSGLPNDRFFAVRPEGSVSTLKIQRTERGDSAVYLCASSLTRKETQYFGPGTRLLVL.

This sequence joins TRBV3-1 and TRBJ1-6; no firm D call. V lost 1 base and J lost 9, with 22 bases in between. The CDR3 runs to 18 residues. Germline V CDR1 and CDR2: LGHDT, YNNKEL (reference sequence). This CDR3 reads CASSQGRGGVARGSPLHF. CDR3 DNA sequence: TGTGCCAGCAGCCAAGGTCGAGGTGGAGTGGCTCGGGGTTCACCCCTCCACTTT.

This clonotype was picked up many times. The chain couples TRBV27 to TRBJ2-7; D ambiguous. This CDR3 is 13 amino acids long. Germline V lookup: CDR1 MNHEY, CDR2 SMNVEV (reference sequence). V lost 4 bases, J lost 5 bases, and 12 bases lay in between. The DNA of the CDR3 is TGTGCCAGCAGTTCTCAGGCCCGTGACGAGCAGTACTTC. Translation: CASSSQARDEQYF.

This clonotype has a handful of counts. The chain combines TRBV9 with TRBJ1-6; tentatively, D is TRBD1 (6 bases). V lost 0 bases and J 10 bases, leaving 11 bases between the germline ends. Germline V gene sequence: CDR1 SGDLS, CDR2 YYNGEE. The CDR3 extends over 14 amino acids. CDR3 in DNA: TGTGCCAGCAGCGTAGAGGCAGGGGTGTCACCCCTCCACTTT. This gives the protein CASSVEAGVSPLHF.

In the case of this clonotype: A read error may be the cause here, since a much bigger clone is one base away. The gene calls are TRBV2 and TRBJ2-7; tentative D call: TRBD1 (5 bases). V was trimmed by 3 bases and J by 5 bases, leaving 14 bases between them. Germline-derived CDR1 and CDR2 are SNHLY and FYNNEI. The CDR3 sequence is 14 residues long. The chain's CDR3 is CASSEDLRGHEQYF. CDR3 DNA sequence: TGTGCCAGCAGTGAGGACCTAAGGGGCCACGAGCAGTACTTC.

This clonotype was seen many times. This sequence joins TRBV5-1 and TRBJ2-5; D not resolved. The CDR3 has 11 amino acids. The V gene lost 0 bases and the J gene lost 5 bases, with 2 bases spanning the gap. The V gene's germline CDR1 is SGHRS and CDR2 YFSETQ. CDR3 sequence (DNA): TGCGCCAGCAGCTTGGATGAGACCCAGTACTTC. It translates to CASSLDETQYF.

This clonotype was seen more than once but under ten times. The genes are TRBV5-1 and TRBJ2-7; D call uncertain. The CDR3 is 15 amino acids. Germline loops: CDR1 SGHRS, CDR2 YFSETQ. Deletions cut 7 bases from V and 5 bases from J, with 22 bases between. In nucleotides, the CDR3 is TGCGCCAGCCACGCAACGGGTGAGTTGGCGCACGAGCAGTACTTC. Its translation is CASHATGELAHEQYF.

V gene TRBV3-1 combines with J gene TRBJ2-2; no clear D gene. Trimming took 5 bases from V and 6 from J, leaving 10 bases between them. Germline V gives CDR1 LGHDT, CDR2 YNNKEL (reference sequence). This CDR3 is 13 amino acids long. Written as DNA, the CDR3 is TGTGCCAGCAGCTTCGGTGGGTCCGGGGAGCTGTTTTTT. The encoded protein is CASSFGGSGELFF.

This rearrangement joins TRBV18 to TRBJ1-1; 12 bases are a match to TRBD1. With 5 bases clipped from V and 4 bases from J, the junction kept 5 bases outside the gene matches. The CDR3 contains 15 residues. Germline V CDR1 and CDR2: KGHSH, LQKENI. The CDR3 DNA sequence: TGTGCCAGCTCAGAGGGACAGGGGGCGGGCACTGAAGCTTTCTTT. This sequence encodes CASSEGQGAGTEAFF.

The gene calls are TRBV5-6 and TRBJ2-7, with 7 nucleotides matching TRBD1. This CDR3 comprises 14 residues. Germline V CDR1 and CDR2: SGHDT, YYEEEE. With V trimmed by 2 bases and J by 3 bases, 5 bases remained unmatched. Here the CDR3 DNA reads TGTGCCAGCAGCTTTCAGGGGGAATACTACGAGCAGTACTTC. As protein: CASSFQGEYYEQYF.

The CDR3 is CASSSGGGYGETQYF. CDR3 in DNA: TGTGCCAGCAGCTCCGGGGGAGGGTATGGAGAGACCCAGTACTTC. The chain joins TRBV7-3 to TRBJ2-5, with 7 bases matching TRBD2. The V segment lost 4 bases and the J segment 4 bases; nucleotides outside the gene matches: 9. Germline CDR1 SGHTA, CDR2 FQGTGA. This CDR3 has 15 residues.

This clonotype was observed a few times. The V gene is TRBV25-1, the J gene TRBJ2-5; 8 nucleotides align to TRBD2. This CDR3 has 14 amino acids. The J segment lost 4 bases and the V segment lost 4 bases, leaving 5 bases of the junction unmatched. Germline V gene sequence: CDR1 MGHDK, CDR2 SYGVNS. This chain's CDR3 is CASSVRGGPETQYF. Written as DNA, the CDR3 is TGTGCCAGCAGTGTCCGGGGGGGCCCAGAGACCCAGTACTTC.

This clonotype has only a few counts. This rearrangement joins TRBV15 to TRBJ2-7, with 7 positions matching TRBD1. V gave up 0 bases and J gave up 3 bases; unmatched junction bases: 5. CDR3 length: 15 amino acids. Germline V lookup: CDR1 LNHNV, CDR2 YYDKDF (reference sequence). Here the CDR3 DNA reads TGTGCCACCAGCAGAGATTGGACAGGCAACTACGAGCAGTACTTC. Its translation is CATSRDWTGNYEQYF.

This clonotype came up a few times. J is TRBJ2-4 and V is TRBV4-2; 12 positions agree with TRBD1. Germline V gene sequence: CDR1 LGHNA, CDR2 YNFKEQ. V shed 4 bases, J shed 5 bases, and the junction held 12 bases outside the gene matches. CDR3 size: 18 residues. The CDR3 nucleotides are TGTGCCAGCAGCCCCAAAGGCTGGGACAGGGGGCCGCAAAACATTCAGTACTTC. Translating gives CASSPKGWDRGPQNIQYF.

Concerning this clonotype: It is likely a read error, because the conserved phenylalanine at the end of the CDR3 is missing. The chain combines TRBV3-1 with TRBJ1-5; D is perhaps TRBD1 (5 bases). The V gene lost 5 bases and the J gene lost 2 bases, with 13 bases spanning the gap. From germline, CDR1 is LGHDT and CDR2 YNNKEL (reference sequence). CDR3 size: 15 residues. The CDR3 sequence is CASSYRQSGNQPQHS. For the CDR3, the DNA is TGTGCCAGCAGCTACCGACAGTCCGGCAATCAGCCCCAGCATTCT.

The V call is TRBV9, the J call TRBJ1-4, with D unresolved. V shed 0 bases and J shed 3 bases, with 6 bases lying between them. This CDR3 has 14 residues. The germline gives CDR1 SGDLS, CDR2 YYNGEE. The chain's CDR3 is CASSVDPSNEKLFF. DNA of the CDR3: TGTGCCAGCAGCGTAGACCCTTCTAATGAAAAACTGTTTTTT.

This clonotype was counted many times. The chain carries TRBV11-2 and TRBJ2-1, with 10 bases aligning to TRBD2. After removal of 2 bases from V and 6 bases from J, the junction contained 1 base not matched to a gene. CDR3 length equals 14 residues. The germline V gene encodes CDR1 SGHAT and CDR2 FQNNGV. CDR3 residues: CASSLTSGINEQFF. CDR3 nucleotide sequence: TGTGCCAGCAGCTTAACTAGCGGGATCAATGAGCAGTTCTTC.

The chain has TRBV28 and TRBJ1-2; D gene uncertain. V shed 3 bases and J shed 2 bases, with 13 bases lying between them. Germline V gene data show CDR1 as MDHEN and CDR2 as SYDVKM. There are 15 residues in the CDR3. The CDR3 here is CASSLQWGTNYGYTF. In nucleotides, the CDR3 is TGTGCCAGCAGTTTGCAGTGGGGAACCAACTATGGCTACACCTTC.

In its sample, this clonotype was seen many times. The chain recombines TRBV2 with TRBJ2-7; no firm D call. CDR3 size: 13 residues. V gave up 6 bases and J gave up 0 bases, with 9 bases separating them. Germline V lookup: CDR1 SNHLY, CDR2 FYNNEI. CDR3 DNA: TGTGCCAGCAGGGACCGTAGCTCCTACGAGCAGTACTTC. This gives the protein CASRDRSSYEQYF.

In this sample, this clonotype turned up many times. The junction does not match germline at one end; this may be a read error. This chain connects TRBV28 to TRBJ1-1, with TRBD1 matching 7 bases. CDR1 is MDHEN and CDR2 is SYDVKM in the germline V gene. CDR3 length equals 14 residues. CDR3 DNA sequence: TGTGCCAGCAGTTTGACAGGGTCTTACACTGAAGATTTCTTT. Protein product: CASSLTGSYTEDFF.

The chain employs TRBV19 and TRBJ1-5; 9 nucleotides line up with TRBD1. The CDR3 loop spans 14 amino acids. Per the germline V gene, CDR1 is LNHDA and CDR2 is SQIVND (reference sequence). V lost 5 bases to trimming and J lost 5 bases; unmatched junction nucleotides: 4. CDR3 loop: CASSFGQGHQPQHF. Written as DNA, the CDR3 is TGTGCCAGTAGTTTCGGACAGGGGCATCAGCCCCAGCATTTT.

This clonotype was counted many times. The V call is TRBV12-3 or TRBV12-4, the J call TRBJ2-7; TRBD1 agrees at 7 bases. J was trimmed by 2 bases and V by 5 bases; bases with no gene match: 6. The CDR3 covers 14 residues. The CDR3 DNA follows: TGTGCCAGCAGTAACCGGGACAGCACCTACGAGCAGTACTTC. Its protein product is CASSNRDSTYEQYF.

This clonotype was detected a few times. The rearrangement joins TRBV20-1 to TRBJ1-5, with D hard to call. From germline, CDR1 is DFQATT and CDR2 SNEGSKA (reference sequence). The CDR3 is made up of 13 amino acids. Trimming took off 3 bases at V and 1 base at J, with 7 bases between the two ends. The CDR3 DNA is TGCAGTGCTAGTGGGGAAAGCAATCAGCCCCAGCATTTT. Protein product: CSASGESNQPQHF.

The chain links TRBV12-5 to TRBJ2-5; 7 nucleotides align to TRBD2. The CDR3 is made up of 16 amino acids. CDR1 and CDR2 from the germline V gene are LGHNT and FRNRAP. V lost 6 bases and J lost 5; bases outside the gene matches: 15. The CDR3 nucleotides are TGTGCTAGTGGCCGGGGAGGGCTCGGGGCGATGGAGACCCAGTACTTC. It specifies CASGRGGLGAMETQYF.

This clonotype was observed at least ten times. The chain is built from TRBV27 and TRBJ2-7, with TRBD1 identical over 9 bases. Trimming cost V 3 bases and J 6 bases; bases outside gene matches: 9. CDR1 MNHEY and CDR2 SMNVEV come from the germline V gene (reference sequence). The CDR3 totals 15 residues. The CDR3: CASSLIPGQGSEQYF. CDR3 sequence (DNA): TGTGCCAGCAGTTTGATCCCGGGACAGGGAAGCGAGCAGTACTTC.

This clonotype occurred many times. The V gene is TRBV6-1, the J gene TRBJ2-6; a weak D match, TRBD1 (6 bases). CDR1 is MNHNS, CDR2 SASEGT, per germline. This CDR3 contains 16 residues. Trimming stripped 5 bases from V and 0 bases from J, with 11 bases between. The CDR3 DNA sequence: TGTGCCAGCAGTCTCACAGGGTCCTCTGGGGCCAACGTCCTGACTTTC. Amino acids: CASSLTGSSGANVLTF.

V usage is TRBV12-5 and J usage is TRBJ1-5, with TRBD1 matching over 10 bases. The length of the CDR3 is 17 residues. The V gene's germline CDR1 is LGHNT and CDR2 FRNRAP. V dropped 1 base and J dropped 3; count of bases not matched to a gene: 6. The CDR3 protein is CASGLARDRGTNQPQHF. CDR3 sequence (DNA): TGTGCTAGTGGTTTGGCCAGGGACAGGGGTACCAATCAGCCCCAGCATTTT.

The sample holds many counts of this clonotype. The rearrangement joins TRBV7-3 to TRBJ2-5, with D possibly called TRBD1 or TRBD2 (5 bases each). V lost 0 bases to trimming and J lost 5 bases, with 7 bases between them. The CDR3 contains 13 residues. Germline V gene lookup returns CDR1 SGHTA and CDR2 FQGTGA. CDR3 sequence: CASSLTRDETQYF. The CDR3 DNA follows: TGTGCCAGCAGCTTAACCAGGGACGAGACCCAGTACTTC.

This clonotype has a count of ten or more. The chain joins TRBV28 to TRBJ2-5, with D perhaps assigned TRBD1 or TRBD2 (5 bases each). In germline, CDR1 is MDHEN, CDR2 SYDVKM. This CDR3 is built from 14 residues. The germline V and J ends were trimmed by 6 bases and 5 bases, with 16 bases remaining between them. The CDR3 nucleotides are TGTGCCAGCAGCCCGGGACCGTATGGTGAGACCCAGTACTTC. Translation: CASSPGPYGETQYF.